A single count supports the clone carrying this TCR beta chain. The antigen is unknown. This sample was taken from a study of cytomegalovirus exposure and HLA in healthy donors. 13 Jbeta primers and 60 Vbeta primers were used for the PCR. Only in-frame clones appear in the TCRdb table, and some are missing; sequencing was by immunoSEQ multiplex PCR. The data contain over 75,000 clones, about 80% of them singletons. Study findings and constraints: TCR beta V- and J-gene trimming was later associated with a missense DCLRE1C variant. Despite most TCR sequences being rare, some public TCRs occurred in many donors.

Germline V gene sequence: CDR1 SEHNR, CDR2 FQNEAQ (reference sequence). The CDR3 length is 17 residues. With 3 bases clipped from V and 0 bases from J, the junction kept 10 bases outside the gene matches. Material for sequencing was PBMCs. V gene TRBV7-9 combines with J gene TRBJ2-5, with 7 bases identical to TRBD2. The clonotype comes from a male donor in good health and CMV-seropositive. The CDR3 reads CASSLNHKRDDQETQYF. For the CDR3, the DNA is TGTGCCAGCAGCTTGAATCACAAGCGGGACGACCAAGAGACCCAGTACTTC.